Below, one T cell receptor (beta chain) is given with its context. As originally analysed: Amplification with reference gene primers provided the estimates of nucleated cell counts. Libraries were prepared by immunoSEQ multiplex PCR; TCRdb keeps only in-frame clonotypes and omits some of them. V, J and clone size reflect that table, while D and trimming were determined from the DNA. The data hold roughly 130,000 clones, with 84% observed a single time. This record belongs to a study of blood T cell repertoires in COVID-19. Study at large: PBMCs, B-cell-depleted T cells, or T cells provided the cDNA or gDNA that made up the material.

V lost 3 bases and J 8 bases, leaving 16 bases between the germline ends. This CDR3 contains 14 residues. Per germline, CDR1 WNHNN and CDR2 SYGVQD (reference sequence). The sequenced sample consisted of peripheral blood. The chain combines TRBV10-1 with TRBJ1-2, with unresolved D. The sequence derives from a woman aged 30 to 39 who had recovered from COVID-19. In DNA, the CDR3 is TGCGCCAGCAGTGAACGGCGGTCTGGGGAGGGCTACACCTTC. Protein product: CASSERRSGEGYTF.